The sample holds a few counts of the clone carrying this T cell receptor beta chain. Its antigen is unknown. The authors extracted at least 5 micrograms of total RNA per sample. The data are from a study of blood T cells in healthy people across ages. Study-level findings and limits: Older age went with lower TCR beta diversity per million T cells, in a roughly linear way.

A second roughly 6 to 12 cycle PCR used barcoded and J-beta primers. Paired-end reads containing CDR3 totaled no fewer than 2.5 million for each sample. TCRdb itself ran the 5' RACE reads through MiXCR, one entry per CDR3 protein. The table lists about 1,400,000 distinct CDR3 sequences, roughly 45% of them singletons. The sample taken for sequencing was blood. The TCR sequence derives from a woman aged 18-30 years in good health.

CDR3 protein: CASSPDWETQYF. Here the CDR3 DNA reads TGTGCCAGCAGCCCCGACTGGGAGACCCAGTACTTC. The chain carries TRBV12-3 or TRBV12-4 and TRBJ2-5; D not certain. This CDR3 is 12 amino acids long. Trimming pared 6 bases from V and 5 bases from J, leaving 10 bases between.